The clone carrying this T cell receptor beta chain has a count of ten or more. The data belong to a study of neurological immune-mediated disorders. TCRdb ran MiXCR on the 5' RACE reads and lists one entry per CDR3 protein. The data show 50,000 to 70,000 distinct CDR3 sequences, with less than 5.5% seen just once and 6.9% held by the top ten. The ends lost 4 bases at V and 6 bases at J; junction bases unmatched: 4. The germline V gene encodes CDR1 SQVTM and CDR2 ANQGSEA. There are 14 residues in the CDR3. V usage is TRBV29-1 and J usage is TRBJ1-6; 9 bases are shared with TRBD1. This TCR came from a man in his thirties or forties with multiple sclerosis. The sample comprised PBMCs. The CDR3 nucleotides are TGCAGCGTTGCGGAGGGACAGGGTAATTCACCCCTCCACTTT. Translating it yields CSVAEGQGNSPLHF.